The 23 T cell receptor beta chains given below trace back to one sample, sequenced in a study of T cell repertoires in cytomegalovirus infection. TCRdb processed the reads anew with MiXCR; each CDR3 protein has one entry. This sample has 200,000 to 250,000 distinct CDR3 sequences; approximately 22% occur once, and the top ten carry 15% to 20%. Sequenced sample: CD8+ T cells from PBMCs. These receptors were taken from a human donor in good health (CMV status not recorded). Some clones in this sample may be carry-over from other donors' samples.

This clonotype appeared many times. V is TRBV4-1 and J is TRBJ1-1; 9 bases match TRBD1. The germline V gene has CDR1 MGHRA and CDR2 YSYEKL. The trim removed 1 base at V and 0 bases at J, leaving 3 bases unmatched. The CDR3 is 16 amino acids. The CDR3 region is CASSQATGGMNTEAFF. The CDR3 DNA is TGCGCCAGCAGCCAAGCGACAGGGGGGATGAACACTGAAGCTTTCTTT.

The chain couples TRBV6-1 to TRBJ2-3, with D maybe TRBD2 (6 bases). V lost 4 bases and J 2 bases, leaving 37 bases between the germline ends. CDR1 is MNHNS and CDR2 is SASEGT in the germline V gene. This CDR3 is built from 23 residues. The CDR3 loop reads CASSVVSGTYAGSMTRNTDTQYF. In DNA, the CDR3 is TGTGCCAGCAGTGTCGTTTCAGGAACCTACGCGGGGTCCATGACAAGAAACACAGATACGCAGTATTTT.

V is TRBV20-1 and J is TRBJ2-3; D may correspond to TRBD1 or TRBD2 (5 bases each). V shed 0 bases and J shed 0 bases, with 13 bases lying between them. This CDR3 has 16 residues. Germline V gene sequence: CDR1 DFQATT, CDR2 SNEGSKA (reference sequence). The CDR3 nucleotides read TGCAGTGCTAGAGATCTCCACGGGGCTAGCACAGATACGCAGTATTTT. Translated: CSARDLHGASTDTQYF.

As concerns this clonotype: Given a much more abundant clone one base away, this may be a read error. This chain links TRBV7-3 with TRBJ1-6, with TRBD1 as a possible D gene (5 bases). The CDR3 sequence is 15 residues long. CDR1 and CDR2 (germline): SGHTA, FQGTGA. CDR3: CASSLSGLGDSPLNF. CDR3 in DNA: TGTGCCAGCAGCTTATCGGGACTTGGTGATTCACCCCTCAACTTT.

About this clonotype: Its ends do not fully match the called genes, so a read error is possible. The J gene is TRBJ2-1, the V gene TRBV7-9; 8 bases fit TRBD1. Germline V gene data show CDR1 as SEHNR and CDR2 as FQNEAQ (reference sequence). CDR3 length: 15 amino acids. This CDR3 reads CASSLVQGADNEQFF. The CDR3 region has the DNA TGTGCCAGCAGCTTAGTTCAGGGGGCAGACAATGAGCAATTCTTC.

This clonotype was seen many times. The rearrangement uses TRBV7-9 and TRBJ1-1; D not certain. The CDR3 is 13 residues long. Trimming removed 5 bases from V and 3 bases from J, with 10 bases in between. CDR1 and CDR2 from the germline V gene are SEHNR and FQNEAQ (reference sequence). The CDR3 loop reads CASSRPGDTEAFF. Written as DNA, the CDR3 is TGTGCCAGCAGCCGACCTGGGGACACTGAAGCTTTCTTT.

This clonotype was counted only a few times. The chain links TRBV7-9 to TRBJ2-7; D tentatively reads TRBD1 or TRBD2 (5 bases each). Germline V gene lookup returns CDR1 SEHNR and CDR2 FQNEAQ (reference sequence). This CDR3 is 14 amino acids long. The V end was cut by 4 bases, the J end by 6 bases, with 16 bases between. The CDR3 is CASSSDTEVLEQYF. In DNA form, the CDR3 reads TGTGCCAGCAGCTCGGACACGGAGGTCCTCGAGCAGTACTTC. The complete variable domain, with remaining parts taken from reference TRBV7-9 and TRBJ2-7, reads DTGVSQNPRHKITKRGQNVTFRCDPISEHNRLYWYRQTLGQGPEFLTYFQNEAQLEKSRLLSDRFSAERPKGSFSTLEIQRTEQGDSAMYLCASSSDTEVLEQYFGPGTRLTVT.

The chain is built from TRBV19 and TRBJ1-1; no firm D call. The V end lost 3 bases, the J end lost 1 base, and 9 bases lay between the germline ends. The CDR3 spans 14 residues. Looked up from germline, CDR1 is LNHDA and CDR2 is SQIVND (reference sequence). As DNA, the CDR3 is TGTGCCAGTAGTATCCAGGTCTGGAACACTGAAGCTTTCTTT. It translates to CASSIQVWNTEAFF. The full variable domain, completed using reference TRBV19 and TRBJ1-1, is DGGITQSPKYLFRKEGQNVTLSCEQNLNHDAMYWYRQDPGQGLRLIYYSQIVNDFQKGDIAEGYSVSREKKESFPLTVTSAQKNPTAFYLCASSIQVWNTEAFFGQGTRLTVV.

This clonotype was picked up many times. The chain has TRBV27 and TRBJ1-1, with D possibly matching TRBD1 (5 bases). This CDR3 has 15 amino acids. Germline V gives CDR1 MNHEY, CDR2 SMNVEV (reference sequence). V lost 2 bases and J lost 4, with 14 bases in between. The CDR3: CASSLSQGGFTEAFF. The CDR3 region has the DNA TGTGCCAGCAGTTTAAGTCAGGGCGGTTTCACTGAAGCTTTCTTT.

This clonotype turned up a few times. The rearrangement uses TRBV5-1 and TRBJ1-5, with 10 bases fitting TRBD1. V was clipped by 3 bases and J by 7 bases; unmatched bases: 4. The CDR3 sequence is 14 residues long. Germline lookup yields CDR1 SGHRS and CDR2 YFSETQ. The CDR3: CASSWDRGRQPQHF. CDR3 nucleotide sequence: TGCGCCAGCAGCTGGGACAGGGGAAGACAGCCCCAGCATTTT.

In its sample, this clonotype was seen many times. The chain uses TRBV7-2 and TRBJ1-1; D is undetermined. The V end was cut by 4 bases, the J end by 5 bases, with 11 bases between. The germline V gene has CDR1 SGHTA and CDR2 FQGNSA. The CDR3 is 13 residues long. CDR3 amino acids: CASSSWEGTEAFF. The CDR3 nucleotides read TGTGCCAGCAGCTCATGGGAGGGTACTGAAGCTTTCTTT.

This clonotype showed up just a few times. The rearrangement links TRBV2 to TRBJ2-1, with D tentatively TRBD1 or TRBD2 (5 bases each). V shed 1 base and J shed 10 bases, with 11 bases lying between them. This CDR3 comprises 13 residues. Germline V lookup: CDR1 SNHLY, CDR2 FYNNEI. Here the CDR3 reads CASSEGGPREQFF. The CDR3 DNA follows: TGTGCCAGCAGTGAAGGGGGACCCCGAGAGCAGTTCTTC.

The chain recombines TRBV20-1 with TRBJ2-1; D is unclear. This CDR3 has 12 residues. Trimming took 6 bases from V and 6 from J, leaving 12 bases between them. Germline V gene lookup returns CDR1 DFQATT and CDR2 SNEGSKA (reference sequence). As DNA, the CDR3 is TGCAGTGCAACTAAAGACGCCAATGAGCAGTTCTTC. Translated, it gives CSATKDANEQFF.

V gene TRBV6-5 combines with J gene TRBJ2-1; D is unclear. There are 12 residues in the CDR3. Between the trimmed V and J ends, which lost 6 bases and 10 bases, there was a span of 13 bases. Germline V gene sequence: CDR1 MNHEY, CDR2 SVGAGI. The CDR3 coding sequence is TGTGCCAGCAGGGACGGTACCCGGGAGCAGTTCTTC. This encodes CASRDGTREQFF.

This clonotype was seen many times. The chain has TRBV4-1 and TRBJ2-4, with D uncertain. In germline, CDR1 is MGHRA, CDR2 YSYEKL. V lost 1 base and J lost 0, with 7 bases in between. This CDR3 region has 15 residues. CDR3 sequence: CASSQGPIAKNIQYF. The CDR3 DNA reads TGCGCCAGCAGCCAAGGACCAATAGCCAAAAACATTCAGTACTTC.

J is TRBJ1-4 and V is TRBV12-3 or TRBV12-4, with TRBD1 matching 9 bases. V dropped 7 bases and J dropped 13; count of bases not matched to a gene: 7. The CDR3 covers 12 residues. The CDR3: CASKKLGQGLFF. Written as DNA, the CDR3 is TGTGCCAGCAAAAAGCTGGGACAGGGACTGTTTTTT.

A few counts support this clonotype. The J gene is TRBJ1-2, the V gene TRBV28; the D is unclear. V dropped 6 bases and J dropped 4 bases, with 15 bases sitting between them. From germline, CDR1 is MDHEN and CDR2 SYDVKM. This CDR3 has 14 residues. The CDR3 sequence is CASSSDGRAYGYTF. The DNA of the CDR3 is TGTGCCAGCAGCTCAGACGGGCGTGCCTATGGCTACACCTTC.

This clonotype was seen ten or more times. The chain employs TRBV7-6 and TRBJ2-3; tentatively, D is TRBD2 (6 bases). The ends were cut back, 2 bases at V and 3 bases at J, with 12 bases in the middle. Germline V gene lookup returns CDR1 SGHVS and CDR2 FNYEAQ. This CDR3 comprises 15 residues. CDR3 in DNA: TGTGCCAGCAGCTTATATATGGGAGGTACAGATACGCAGTATTTT. Protein product: CASSLYMGGTDTQYF.

This clonotype was observed a handful of times. The chain is built from TRBV7-7 and TRBJ2-1; D tentatively fits TRBD1 or TRBD2 (5 bases each). V lost 4 bases and J lost 8, with 18 bases in between. Germline V gives CDR1 SSHAT, CDR2 FNYEAQ (reference sequence). CDR3 size: 15 residues. As DNA, the CDR3 is TGTGCCAGCAGCTCCGGGACGATCCTAGGGGATGAGCAGTTCTTC. Its protein product is CASSSGTILGDEQFF.

The chain recombines TRBV15 with TRBJ2-1; D perhaps matches TRBD1 (6 bases). This CDR3 is 16 amino acids long. The V gene's germline CDR1 is LNHNV and CDR2 YYDKDF (reference sequence). The V and J ends lost 0 bases and 0 bases respectively, with 9 bases between them. The CDR3 bases are TGTGCCACCAGCAGAGATCAGGGGCACTCCTACAATGAGCAGTTCTTC. Translated: CATSRDQGHSYNEQFF. The variable domain in full, completed from reference TRBV15 and TRBJ2-1, reads DAMVIQNPRYQVTQFGKPVTLSCSQTLNHNVMYWYQQKSSQAPKLLFHYYDKDFNNEADTPDNFQSRRPNTSFCFLDIRSPGLGDTAMYLCATSRDQGHSYNEQFFGPGTRLTVL.

This clonotype was detected only a few times. The chain uses TRBV5-4 and TRBJ2-4, with 7 bases identical to TRBD2. This CDR3 spans 14 amino acids. In germline, CDR1 is SGHNT, CDR2 YYREEE (reference sequence). V shed 4 bases, J shed 1 base, and the junction held 2 bases outside the gene matches. The CDR3 protein is CASSPGGAKNIQYF. In nucleotides, the CDR3 is TGTGCCAGCAGCCCCGGGGGGGCCAAAAACATTCAGTACTTC.

As DNA, the CDR3 is TGTGCCAGTAGTGTGACTAGCGGGGGGCCCGGAATGGAGCAGTTCTTC. Amino acids: CASSVTSGGPGMEQFF. The chain links TRBV19 to TRBJ2-1, with 13 bases aligning to TRBD2. Germline lookup yields CDR1 LNHDA and CDR2 SQIVND (reference sequence). With V trimmed by 5 bases and J by 10 bases, 11 bases remained unmatched. The CDR3 extends over 16 amino acids.

The chain couples TRBV28 to TRBJ2-7; the D is unclear. The V end was cut by 1 base, the J end by 1 base, with 5 bases between. CDR1 and CDR2 (germline): MDHEN, SYDVKM. This CDR3 contains 13 residues. The CDR3: CASSLLRSYEQYF. The CDR3 region has the DNA TGTGCCAGCAGTTTATTGCGATCCTACGAGCAGTACTTC.